This T cell receptor beta chain was recorded in a study of early T cells in non-severe SARS-CoV-2 infection. Study context: With bulk RNA from unsorted whole blood as input, sequencing yielded unpaired chains. The study's findings and limits: VDJdb matches were skewed toward anti-spike CD8 T cell responses.

Unique molecular identifiers were attached to individual cDNA molecules. Using its own MiXCR run on the 5' RACE reads, TCRdb lists one record per CDR3 protein. The sample records around 31,000 distinct CDR3 sequences, about 10% being singletons. CDR3 length equals 14 residues. Germline V CDR1 and CDR2: SSHAT, FNYEAQ (reference sequence). With 5 bases clipped from V and 0 bases from J, the junction kept 3 bases outside the gene matches. This clonotype was counted only a few times. Its antigen is as yet unknown. The chain joins TRBV7-7 to TRBJ2-7; 8 positions agree with TRBD1. The sequenced sample was whole blood. The receptor was isolated from an adult who was a healthcare worker with PCR-confirmed SARS-CoV-2 infection or an uninfected control (not recorded which). The CDR3 protein is CASSRDRSSYEQYF. CDR3 bases: TGTGCCAGCAGCCGGGACAGGAGCTCCTACGAGCAGTACTTC.